This entry lists 18 T cell receptor beta chains sequenced from one sample in a study of cytomegalovirus exposure and HLA in healthy donors. TCRdb keeps only in-frame clones here, not all; method: immunoSEQ multiplex PCR. The table shows more than 150,000 clones, with approximately 84% occurring only once. Sequenced sample: PBMCs. Receptor source: a woman aged 18 to 35 in good health and CMV-seropositive.

V gene TRBV14 combines with J gene TRBJ1-6; D may be TRBD1 (6 bases). This CDR3 is 16 amino acids long. Trimming stripped 4 bases from V and 3 bases from J, with 13 bases between. In germline, CDR1 is SGHDN, CDR2 FVKESK. This CDR3 is CASSPRTASYNSPLHF. The CDR3 DNA follows: TGTGCCAGCAGCCCTAGGACAGCCAGCTATAATTCACCCCTCCACTTT.

This rearrangement joins TRBV2 to TRBJ1-2; 11 bases are shared with TRBD1. The germline CDR1 and CDR2 sequences are SNHLY and FYNNEI. The CDR3 extends over 16 amino acids. V trimming: 5 bases; J trimming: 5 bases; junction bases outside the gene matches: 10. For the CDR3, the DNA is TGTGCCAGCAGTTTGAGCCGCGGACAGGGGGCGTATGGCTACACCTTC. Translating it yields CASSLSRGQGAYGYTF. Based on the CDR3 plus reference TRBV2 and TRBJ1-2, the full variable domain is EPEVTQTPSHQVTQMGQEVILRCVPISNHLYFYWYRQILGQKVEFLVSFYNNEISEKSEIFDDQFSVERPDGSNFTLKIRSTKLEDSAMYFCASSLSRGQGAYGYTFGSGTRLTVV.

The V call is TRBV6-4, the J call TRBJ2-1, with D tentatively TRBD1 (6 bases). Germline V gives CDR1 MRHNA, CDR2 SNTAGT. This CDR3 is 14 amino acids long. The V gene lost 3 bases and the J gene lost 9 bases, with 15 bases spanning the gap. The CDR3 region has the DNA TGTGCCAGCAGTGAAGCAGGGGCCACGCGTGAGCAGTTCTTC. Protein sequence: CASSEAGATREQFF.

The chain joins TRBV5-1 to TRBJ1-4, with no clear D. This CDR3 is 15 amino acids long. Germline CDR1 and CDR2: SGHRS and YFSETQ. With 4 bases removed from V and 0 bases from J, the gap between germline ends came to 10 bases. CDR3 DNA sequence: TGCGCCAGCAGCCCTGACACATCAACTAATGAAAAACTGTTTTTT. Protein product: CASSPDTSTNEKLFF.

The J gene is TRBJ2-2, the V gene TRBV7-6, with 7 positions matching TRBD1. V trimming: 1 base; J trimming: 1 base; junction bases outside the gene matches: 6. The CDR3 spans 17 residues. Germline-derived CDR1 and CDR2 are SGHVS and FNYEAQ. The CDR3 here is CASSLDVGGLNTGELFF. CDR3 in DNA: TGTGCCAGCAGCTTAGACGTAGGGGGCTTGAACACCGGGGAGCTGTTTTTT.

The CDR3 region has the DNA TGTGCCAGCAGCCCCGGACAGGGGCAGCTCAGGAGCAATCAGCCCCAGCATTTT. This codes for CASSPGQGQLRSNQPQHF. The rearrangement links TRBV5-8 to TRBJ1-5; TRBD1 agrees at 9 bases. This CDR3 contains 18 residues. V was clipped by 4 bases and J by 1 base; unmatched bases: 12. Germline V gene sequence: CDR1 SGHTS, CDR2 YDEGEE.

This clone is a singleton in its sample. V and J are TRBV19 and TRBJ2-2; 15 bases match TRBD2. V gave up 5 bases and J gave up 5 bases; unmatched junction bases: 12. CDR1 LNHDA and CDR2 SQIVND come from the germline V gene (reference sequence). This CDR3 has 19 amino acids. The CDR3 sequence is CASSPRTSGGASRTGELFF. In nucleotides, the CDR3 is TGTGCCAGTAGTCCACGGACTAGCGGGGGGGCCTCTCGGACCGGGGAGCTGTTTTTT.

This chain joins TRBV6-6 and TRBJ1-2; 7 nucleotides agree with TRBD1. From germline, CDR1 is MNHNY and CDR2 SVGAGI (reference sequence). With V trimmed by 5 bases and J by 4 bases, 4 bases remained unmatched. The CDR3 length is 13 residues. This chain's CDR3 is CASSQQGLYGYTF. The CDR3 nucleotides read TGTGCCAGCAGTCAACAGGGGCTCTATGGCTACACCTTC.

The DNA for the CDR3 is TGTGCCATCAGTGAAGGACAGGGGAGAACGATCCCCCAGCATTTT. Translating it yields CAISEGQGRTIPQHF. This chain uses TRBV10-3 with TRBJ1-5, with 9 positions matching TRBD1. The CDR3 is made up of 15 amino acids. CDR1 and CDR2 from the germline V gene are ENHRY and SYGVKD. V lost 3 bases, J lost 10 bases, and 10 bases stayed unmatched.

The V call is TRBV18, the J call TRBJ1-1; D is unclear. The V end was cut by 2 bases, the J end by 1 base, with 11 bases between. This CDR3 comprises 15 residues. Looked up from germline, CDR1 is KGHSH and CDR2 is LQKENI. In nucleotides, the CDR3 is TGTGCCAGCTCACCAGCGGGGATTGGGAACACTGAAGCTTTCTTT. Protein sequence: CASSPAGIGNTEAFF.

The gene calls are TRBV4-1 and TRBJ1-5; 7 bases fit TRBD1. The J segment lost 1 base and the V segment lost 4 bases, leaving 4 bases of the junction unmatched. Germline V gene lookup returns CDR1 MGHRA and CDR2 YSYEKL. The CDR3 is 15 residues long. The CDR3 protein is CASSPPGQSNQPQHF. CDR3 DNA: TGCGCCAGCAGCCCACCGGGACAGAGCAATCAGCCCCAGCATTTT.

This clone showed up just once. This chain links TRBV6-1 with TRBJ2-7, with D perhaps matching TRBD1 (6 bases). Germline V gene data show CDR1 as MNHNS and CDR2 as SASEGT. The V gene lost 10 bases and the J gene lost 1 base, with 14 bases spanning the gap. The CDR3 has 13 residues. The CDR3: CATLNRESYEQYF. CDR3 DNA sequence: TGTGCCACCCTCAACAGGGAATCCTACGAGCAGTACTTC.

J is TRBJ2-5 and V is TRBV10-3, with TRBD1 matching 8 bases. V shed 3 bases, J shed 9 bases, and the junction held 15 bases outside the gene matches. CDR3 length equals 16 residues. From germline, CDR1 is ENHRY and CDR2 SYGVKD. CDR3 coding DNA: TGTGCCATCAGTGACACCGGGACAGGCCCCGTGGGCGCCCAGTACTTC. Its translation is CAISDTGTGPVGAQYF.

This chain links TRBV2 with TRBJ1-1; no definite D call. Germline assignment: CDR1 SNHLY and CDR2 FYNNEI. This CDR3 contains 11 residues. The germline V and J ends were trimmed by 4 bases and 7 bases, with 7 bases remaining between them. CDR3 loop: CASSAFSEAFF. The DNA for the CDR3 is TGTGCCAGCAGTGCTTTTAGTGAAGCTTTCTTT.

The rearrangement uses TRBV2 and TRBJ2-7; 8 bases fit TRBD2. Germline V gene data show CDR1 as SNHLY and CDR2 as FYNNEI. The V gene end was trimmed by 3 bases and the J gene end by 3 bases; junction bases not matched to a gene: 4. The CDR3 consists of 14 residues. DNA for the CDR3: TGTGCCAGCAGTGACCCCAGCGGGGGCTACGAGCAGTACTTC. Protein: CASSDPSGGYEQYF.

The chain joins TRBV7-3 to TRBJ2-2; a weak D match, TRBD1 (6 bases). In germline, CDR1 is SGHTA, CDR2 FQGTGA. The CDR3 sequence is 15 residues long. With 2 bases removed from V and 4 bases from J, the gap between germline ends came to 11 bases. This CDR3 is CASSLSGQPTGELFF. CDR3 DNA sequence: TGTGCCAGCAGCTTATCAGGACAGCCCACCGGGGAGCTGTTTTTT.

This rearrangement joins TRBV5-1 to TRBJ2-5; maybe TRBD1 (6 bases). Trimming took off 0 bases at V and 7 bases at J, with 13 bases between the two ends. Germline CDR1 SGHRS, CDR2 YFSETQ. The CDR3 runs to 14 residues. The CDR3 nucleotides are TGCGCCAGCAGCTTGGGGGGGCAGGGGACGACCCAGTACTTC. Translating gives CASSLGGQGTTQYF. Drawing the rest from reference TRBV5-1 and TRBJ2-5, the complete variable domain is KAGVTQTPRYLIKTRGQQVTLSCSPISGHRSVSWYQQTPGQGLQFLFEYFSETQRNKGNFPGRFSGRQFSNSRSEMNVSTLELGDSALYLCASSLGGQGTTQYFGPGTRLLVL.

V gene TRBV19 combines with J gene TRBJ2-7; the match to TRBD1 covers 10 bases. The J segment lost 4 bases and the V segment lost 6 bases, leaving 9 bases of the junction unmatched. This CDR3 is 15 amino acids long. The germline gives CDR1 LNHDA, CDR2 SQIVND (reference sequence). This CDR3 reads CASRSTGQGWYEQYF. In DNA form, the CDR3 reads TGTGCCAGTAGATCCACGGGACAGGGGTGGTACGAGCAGTACTTC.